The rows below give T cell receptor beta chains drawn from one sample of a study of blood T cell repertoires in COVID-19. The data were produced by immunoSEQ multiplex PCR, yet TCRdb's version contains in-frame clones alone and is incomplete. In the table there are 200,000 to 250,000 clones, about 90% of which are singletons. Sequenced input: peripheral blood. The receptors stem from a man aged 35 to 55 with active or convalescent COVID-19. The CDR3 runs from the conserved cysteine through the conserved F or W. The D gene is left open where the match is weak. The size entry is marked missing in some rows and otherwise reads once, few, many or a size class.

v_gene	abundance	d_gene	j_gene	CDR3aa	CDR3nt
TRBV3-1/TRBV3-2	.	TRBD2	TRBJ2-1	CASSQNSRRLASSYNEQFF	TGTGCCAGCAGCCAGAACTCCCGACGACTAGCGAGTTCCTACAATGAGCAGTTCTTC
TRBV15	once	.	TRBJ1-2	CATSGRPDNGYTF	TGTGCCACCAGCGGCCGCCCGGACAATGGCTACACCTTC
TRBV10-1	once	.	TRBJ2-5	CASSEGRWQEGTQYF	TGCGCCAGCAGTGAGGGTCGGTGGCAGGAGGGGACCCAGTACTTC
TRBV7-9	.	.	TRBJ1-4	CASSLAGRESEKLFF	TGTGCCAGCAGCTTAGCGGGCAGGGAAAGTGAAAAACTGTTTTTT
TRBV9	.	.	TRBJ1-3	CASSVGSAGTIYF	TGTGCCAGCAGCGTAGGGTCTGCGGGCACCATATATTTT
TRBV28	.	.	TRBJ2-3	CASSWQVSTDTQYF	TGTGCCAGCAGTTGGCAGGTTAGCACAGATACGCAGTATTTT
TRBV30	.	.	TRBJ2-3	CAWTRGGGGADTQYF	TGTGCCTGGACCCGGGGTGGAGGCGGCGCAGATACGCAGTATTTT
TRBV19	.	.	TRBJ1-2	CASSARGNYGYTF	TGTGCCAGTAGTGCAAGGGGGAACTATGGCTACACCTTC
TRBV5-5	.	.	TRBJ1-1	CASSPLTLKDTEAFF	TGTGCCAGCAGCCCACTGACTCTGAAGGACACTGAAGCTTTCTTT
TRBV21-1	.	.	TRBJ1-1	CASSPRDRDAFF	TGTGCCAGCAGCCCCCGGGACAGGGACGCTTTCTTT
TRBV6-7	.	.	TRBJ1-1	CASSLGGGRGLLTEAFF	TGTGCCAGCAGTTTAGGCGGGGGGAGGGGGTTGCTCACTGAAGCTTTCTTT
TRBV19	.	TRBD1	TRBJ1-1	CASSFRRGRGTEAFF	TGTGCCAGTAGTTTTCGGAGGGGGCGCGGCACTGAAGCTTTCTTT
TRBV30	.	.	TRBJ1-2	CAWSQTERGYTF	TGTGCCTGGTCGCAGACCGAGCGCGGCTACACCTTC
TRBV6-6	.	.	TRBJ1-1	CASGKDRYTEAFF	TGTGCCAGCGGAAAGGACAGATACACTGAAGCTTTCTTT
TRBV4-2	.	TRBD1	TRBJ1-4	CASSQTPGGAGEKLFF	TGTGCCAGCAGCCAAACGCCAGGGGGCGCGGGTGAAAAACTGTTTTTT
TRBV7-9	.	.	TRBJ2-2	CASSGDMGPWAGELFF	TGTGCCAGCAGCGGAGACATGGGGCCCTGGGCCGGGGAGCTGTTTTTT
TRBV29-1	.	.	TRBJ1-2	CSVRGAYGYTF	TGCAGCGTTCGGGGGGCCTATGGCTACACCTTC
TRBV9	.	.	TRBJ1-2	CASSDRQNYYGYTF	TGTGCCAGCAGCGACCGACAGAATTACTATGGCTACACCTTC
TRBV15	.	.	TRBJ2-7	CATSREGGPYEQYF	TGTGCCACCAGCAGAGAGGGAGGCCCCTACGAGCAGTACTTC
TRBV2	.	.	TRBJ1-5	CASSEFSQTSREDQPQHF	TGTGCCAGCAGTGAGTTTTCTCAAACCTCCAGGGAGGATCAGCCCCAGCATTTT
TRBV7-3	once	TRBD1	TRBJ2-7	CASSLDRGYEQYF	TGTGCCAGCAGCCTCGACAGGGGCTACGAGCAGTACTTC
TRBV6-6	.	TRBD1	TRBJ2-3	CASATGGTTDTQYF	TGTGCCAGCGCAACAGGGGGAACCACAGATACGCAGTATTTT
TRBV14	.	.	TRBJ2-6	CASSDLRTVGANVLTF	TGTGCCAGCAGCGACCTACGGACTGTTGGGGCCAACGTCCTGACTTTC
TRBV27	.	TRBD2	TRBJ2-7	CASSFLGLASGEQYF	TGTGCCAGCAGTTTCTTGGGACTAGCATCGGGGGAGCAGTACTTC
TRBV28	.	TRBD2	TRBJ2-3	CASSFIAGVGTDTQYF	TGTGCCAGCAGCTTTATAGCGGGAGTCGGCACAGATACGCAGTATTTT
TRBV27	.	.	TRBJ1-4	CASSLLTRVGEKLFF	TGTGCCAGCAGTTTATTGACCAGGGTGGGGGAAAAACTGTTTTTT
TRBV18	.	.	TRBJ2-3	CASSPSSGSFRTDTQYF	TGTGCCAGCTCACCATCCTCCGGGTCCTTTCGCACAGATACGCAGTATTTT
TRBV5-5	.	TRBD2	TRBJ2-1	CASSLGLAGWQFF	TGTGCCAGCAGCTTGGGCCTAGCGGGATGGCAGTTCTTC
TRBV4-2	.	TRBD1	TRBJ1-5	CASSQYPSQGEYSNQPQHF	TGTGCCAGCAGCCAGTACCCTTCGCAGGGGGAATATAGCAATCAGCCCCAGCATTTT
TRBV28	.	TRBD1	TRBJ1-2	CASSQPGQAYTF	TGTGCCAGCAGCCAACCGGGACAGGCCTACACCTTC
TRBV27	.	.	TRBJ2-7	CASREGLSYEQYF	TGTGCCAGCCGGGAAGGCTTATCCTACGAGCAGTACTTC
TRBV28	.	.	TRBJ1-1	CASSYGEAFF	TGTGCCAGCAGCTATGGTGAAGCTTTCTTT
TRBV6-5	.	.	TRBJ1-6	CASSLYSSYNSPLHF	TGTGCCAGCAGTCTCTATAGCTCCTATAATTCACCCCTCCACTTT
TRBV25-1	.	TRBD1	TRBJ1-5	CASSELGQSNQPQHF	TGTGCCAGCAGTGAATTGGGACAGAGCAATCAGCCCCAGCATTTT
TRBV28	.	.	TRBJ1-6	CASSLGSRGGSPLHF	TGTGCCAGCAGTTTGGGATCCAGGGGCGGGTCACCCCTCCACTTT
TRBV7-9	.	TRBD1	TRBJ1-1	CASTQTGGDTEAFF	TGTGCCAGCACCCAGACAGGGGGCGACACTGAAGCTTTCTTT
TRBV5-1	.	.	TRBJ2-7	CASSLAPGNEQYF	TGCGCCAGCAGCTTGGCCCCAGGGAATGAGCAGTACTTC
TRBV7-2	.	.	TRBJ1-2	CASSLARPRNYGYTF	TGTGCCAGCAGCTTAGCGCGGCCTCGTAACTATGGCTACACCTTC
TRBV19	.	.	TRBJ1-1	CASRLTANTEAFF	TGTGCCAGTAGGCTGACAGCAAACACTGAAGCTTTCTTT
TRBV3-1/TRBV3-2	.	.	TRBJ1-1	CASSPPGLRRSEAFF	TGTGCCAGCAGCCCCCCGGGACTTCGAAGATCTGAAGCTTTCTTT
TRBV18	.	TRBD2	TRBJ2-1	CASSPSSGSAQFF	TGTGCCAGCTCACCGTCTAGCGGGAGCGCGCAGTTCTTC
TRBV10-2	.	TRBD1	TRBJ2-7	CASSLQGAPYEQYF	TGCGCCAGCAGCTTACAGGGGGCGCCCTACGAGCAGTACTTC
TRBV29-1	.	TRBD1	TRBJ2-7	CSVRQGGNEQYF	TGCAGCGTGCGACAGGGTGGCAACGAGCAGTACTTC